A selection of T cell receptor beta chains follows, all from one sample in a study of human T cells and chemical hapten exposure. Using its own MiXCR run on the RACE reads, TCRdb lists one record per CDR3 protein. The sample lists over 70,000 distinct CDR3 sequences, roughly 15% occurring once. The sequences come from whole blood, collected in connection with sensitization to the hapten diphenylcyclopropenone (DPC). These TCRs come from a woman in her 50s with alopecia areata. Some clones in this sample may be carry-over from other donors' samples. CDR3s include the opening cysteine and the closing phenylalanine or tryptophan. The D gene is left open where the match is weak. Rows give clone size only sometimes, using once, few, many, or a class for an expanded clone.

TRBJ1-2	TRBV28	.	few	CASRYRALRLGGYTF	TGTGCCAGCAGGTACAGGGCTCTACGCCTAGGCGGCTACACCTTC
TRBJ2-3	TRBV29-1	.	.	CSVGTTDSFSDTQYF	TGCAGCGTAGGAACGACGGACAGTTTCTCAGATACGCAGTATTTT
TRBJ2-1	TRBV2	.	.	CASSESPSKRNEQFF	TGTGCCAGCAGTGAAAGTCCTAGTAAGAGGAATGAGCAGTTCTTC
TRBJ2-2	TRBV11-2	.	many	CASSLAGTGELFF	TGTGCCAGCAGCTTAGCAGGCACCGGGGAGCTGTTTTTT
TRBJ2-3	TRBV29-1	.	.	CSVEDLGGGDTQYF	TGCAGCGTTGAAGACCTAGGAGGGGGAGATACGCAGTATTTT
TRBJ1-4	TRBV20-1	TRBD1	.	CSAPLGQGLWVNEKLFF	TGCAGTGCCCCCCTAGGACAGGGGCTCTGGGTAAATGAAAAACTGTTTTTT
TRBJ2-1	TRBV18	TRBD2	.	CASSPPYLGTSGSFYNEQFF	TGTGCCAGCTCACCACCCTACCTCGGGACTAGCGGGAGTTTCTACAATGAGCAGTTCTTC
TRBJ1-5	TRBV12-3/TRBV12-4	TRBD1	few	CASSPGTGGYNQPQHF	TGTGCCAGCAGTCCGGGGACAGGGGGTTACAATCAGCCCCAGCATTTT
TRBJ2-7	TRBV7-8	.	few	CASSSTRDYEQYF	TGTGCCAGCAGCTCCACTAGGGACTACGAGCAGTACTTC
TRBJ1-2	TRBV6-2/TRBV6-3	.	few	CASSLSQDNYGYTF	TGTGCCAGCAGTTTATCTCAGGATAACTATGGCTACACCTTC